Below are 11 T cell receptor beta chains sequenced from a single sample in a study of regulatory T cells in long-lasting Graves disease. The time point here: persistent/refractory GD, antithyroid drugs over 5 years with positive TRAb. TCR sequences were obtained from RNA taken from PBMCs. Libraries of TCR beta came from iRepertoire HTBI primers plus Arm-PCR of CDR3 regions. TCRdb recomputed calls from the multiplex PCR reads with MiXCR, one row per CDR3 protein. The repertoire holds 700,000 or so distinct CDR3 sequences, about 32% seen once, with about two fifths in the top ten. Specimen: peripheral blood mononuclear cells (PBMCs), collected when the disease was refractory, from a patient treated with antithyroid drugs. These receptors all stem from a female donor with Graves disease.

The table lists this clonotype with a few counts. The genes are TRBV7-9 and TRBJ1-5; D is uncertain. The CDR3 spans 15 residues. With 1 base removed from V and 8 bases from J, the gap between germline ends came to 15 bases. Per germline, CDR1 SEHNR and CDR2 FQNEAQ (reference sequence). As DNA, the CDR3 is TGTGCCAGCAGCTTAGGGACGGTAAAGGTGGAGCCCCAGCATTTT. It yields the protein CASSLGTVKVEPQHF. The full variable domain, with the rest looked up from reference TRBV7-9 and TRBJ1-5, is DTGVSQNPRHKITKRGQNVTFRCDPISEHNRLYWYRQTLGQGPEFLTYFQNEAQLEKSRLLSDRFSAERPKGSFSTLEIQRTEQGDSAMYLCASSLGTVKVEPQHFGDGTRLSIL.

This clonotype has only a few counts. The chain has TRBV11-2 and TRBJ2-1; D gene unclear. The CDR3 has 18 residues. The germline V gene encodes CDR1 SGHAT and CDR2 FQNNGV. V lost 3 bases and J 10 bases, leaving 28 bases between the germline ends. CDR3 DNA sequence: TGTGCCAGCAGCTTCCCCATGGCTGGGGTAGTCCCAGGTGTAGAGCAGTTCTTC. This encodes CASSFPMAGVVPGVEQFF.

This clonotype was detected a few times. The chain uses TRBV6-1 and TRBJ1-2; TRBD1 matches 9 bases. The germline CDR1 and CDR2 sequences are MNHNS and SASEGT. This CDR3 comprises 14 residues. V lost 6 bases and J lost 7; bases outside the gene matches: 9. The DNA of the CDR3 is TGTGCCAGCAGCCGGGACAGGGCGAGTCTTGGCTACACCTTC. It specifies CASSRDRASLGYTF.

V gene TRBV30 combines with J gene TRBJ2-5, with 7 bases identical to TRBD2. Germline trimming cut 3 bases from V and 5 bases from J; bases unmatched to any gene: 6. Looked up from germline, CDR1 is GTSNPN and CDR2 is SVGIG (reference sequence). The CDR3 spans 13 residues. The CDR3 is CAWRTTSFETQYF. The CDR3 region has the DNA TGTGCCTGGAGGACGACTAGCTTCGAGACCCAGTACTTC.

The gene calls are TRBV5-6 and TRBJ1-2, with TRBD1 identical over 7 bases. Unmatched junction bases numbered 15, after V lost 6 bases and J lost 10 bases. The CDR3 length is 14 residues. Germline values: CDR1 SGHDT, CDR2 YYEEEE. CDR3 nucleotides: TGTGCCAGCACCTCAGGGGGGGCCCGGCTTGACTACACCTTC. It codes for CASTSGGARLDYTF.

There are a few counts of this clonotype. This rearrangement joins TRBV27 to TRBJ1-5; TRBD1 aligns across 11 bases. V trimming: 3 bases; J trimming: 7 bases; junction bases outside the gene matches: 8. The CDR3 is 16 residues long. The germline gives CDR1 MNHEY, CDR2 SMNVEV (reference sequence). The CDR3 DNA sequence: TGTGCCAGCAGTTTTGCAGGACAGGGGGCTGACCAGCCCCAGCATTTT. It encodes CASSFAGQGADQPQHF.

There are many counts of this clonotype. V usage is TRBV6-1 and J usage is TRBJ2-7; no reliable D call. The V end was cut by 0 bases, the J end by 2 bases, with 11 bases between. Germline V gives CDR1 MNHNS, CDR2 SASEGT. CDR3 length equals 15 residues. This CDR3 reads CASSEAPIGPYEQYF. In DNA form, the CDR3 reads TGTGCCAGCAGTGAAGCGCCCATCGGACCCTACGAGCAGTACTTC.

There are many counts of this clonotype. V is TRBV2 and J is TRBJ2-7, with unresolved D. CDR3 size: 12 residues. The germline gives CDR1 SNHLY, CDR2 FYNNEI. V dropped 6 bases and J dropped 5 bases, with 11 bases sitting between them. The CDR3 is CASRNFRNEQYF. The CDR3 DNA reads TGTGCCAGCAGGAACTTTCGCAACGAGCAGTACTTC.

This clonotype was seen more than once but under ten times. The chain combines TRBV7-6 with TRBJ1-1, with D hard to call. This CDR3 has 13 amino acids. Germline assignment: CDR1 SGHVS and CDR2 FNYEAQ. Trimming pared 1 base from V and 3 bases from J, leaving 6 bases between. The CDR3 spells CASSLEVDTEAFF. CDR3 nucleotides: TGTGCCAGCAGCTTAGAAGTGGACACTGAAGCTTTCTTT.

This chain uses TRBV19 with TRBJ1-1; possibly TRBD1 for D (6 bases). The V gene's germline CDR1 is LNHDA and CDR2 SQIVND (reference sequence). V lost 3 bases and J 1 base, leaving 18 bases between the germline ends. This CDR3 region has 17 residues. The CDR3 is CASSIGGHEASNTEAFF. In DNA form, the CDR3 reads TGTGCCAGTAGTATCGGGGGGCATGAAGCATCGAACACTGAAGCTTTCTTT.

The table lists this clonotype with a few counts. Since a much larger clone is just one base distant, this may be a read error. The chain carries TRBV10-3 and TRBJ2-7; 12 bases are a match to TRBD2. V shed 6 bases, J shed 0 bases, and the junction held 0 bases outside the gene matches. Germline CDR1 is ENHRY and CDR2 is SYGVKD. This CDR3 is 14 amino acids long. The CDR3 is CAIRTSGSSYEQYF. The CDR3 bases are TGTGCCATCAGGACTAGCGGGAGCTCCTACGAGCAGTACTTC.